This paragraph reports one TCR beta chain. The data were taken from a study of cytomegalovirus exposure and HLA in healthy donors. The CDR3 sequence is 13 residues long. The ends lost 4 bases at V and 6 bases at J; junction bases unmatched: 6. The germline CDR1 and CDR2 sequences are SGHDT and YYEEEE. 13 Jbeta primers and 60 Vbeta primers were used for the PCR. TCRdb's table, derived via immunoSEQ multiplex PCR, lists solely in-frame clones and lacks some. Found here are around 90,000 clones, about 68% of them singletons; the top ten hold about 2.3%. The sequencing sample was made of PBMCs. The V call is TRBV5-6, the J call TRBJ1-2; 7 positions agree with TRBD1. The source is a human donor in good health. For the CDR3, the DNA is TGTGCCAGCAGCCCGACAGGGAGCAATGGCTACACCTTC. This gives the protein CASSPTGSNGYTF.